This T cell receptor beta chain appears in the sequencing data of a study of T cells in Graves' hyperthyroidism and ophthalmopathy. The CDR3 extends over 15 amino acids. V was cut by 5 bases and J by 5 bases, with 18 bases left in between. Germline values: CDR1 SNHLY, CDR2 FYNNEI. Using RNA transcripts as the source, TCR beta CDR3 regions were amplified. The HTBI primer set served for first-round RT-PCR of the TCR CDR3. One entry per CDR3 protein results from TCRdb running MiXCR on the multiplex PCR reads. The table lists approximately 330,000 distinct CDR3 sequences, 12% to 15% of them singletons. This clonotype was found many times.

Sequenced sample: blood. The source of this sequence is a woman aged 40 to 50 with Graves' ophthalmopathy. The chain joins TRBV2 to TRBJ1-1; D is unclear. CDR3 protein: CASSLLQVPGTEAFF. For the CDR3, the DNA is TGTGCCAGCAGTTTACTTCAGGTTCCCGGAACTGAAGCTTTCTTT. The entire variable domain, with the rest obtained from reference TRBV2 and TRBJ1-1, is as follows: EPEVTQTPSHQVTQMGQEVILRCVPISNHLYFYWYRQILGQKVEFLVSFYNNEISEKSEIFDDQFSVERPDGSNFTLKIRSTKLEDSAMYFCASSLLQVPGTEAFFGQGTRLTVV.